A selection of T cell receptor beta chains follows, all from one sample in a study of shared clonotypes between healthy human individuals. Here immunoSEQ multiplex PCR was the method, and the copy in TCRdb shows in-frame clones only, minus some. The table includes roughly 2.4 million clones, around 95% detected once. Source material: naive CD4+ T cells sorted from blood. The source is a man aged 18-30 years in good health. The CDR3 runs from the conserved cysteine through the conserved F or W. D genes are given only for firm matches. Clone size, where shown, is once, few, many, or a class for clones that have expanded.

NA	TRBV7-9	NA	TRBJ2-1	TGTGCCAGCAGCTTCCAAATTAGCGGGACAGGGATCGTCGATGAGCAGTTCTTC	CASSFQISGTGIVDEQFF
NA	TRBV25-1	NA	TRBJ2-5	TGTGCCAGCAGGGGGCAGGGCAGGCGAGAGACCCAGTACTTC	CASRGQGRRETQYF
NA	TRBV6-1	NA	TRBJ2-7	TGTGCCAGCAGTCCTACCTACGAGCAGTACTTC	CASSPTYEQYF
NA	TRBV28	NA	TRBJ2-7	TGTGCCAGCAGTTTCGCCCTAACCCCCTACGAGCAGTACTTC	CASSFALTPYEQYF
once	TRBV5-4	TRBD1	TRBJ2-7	TGTGCCAGCAGCTTGGGCTTGGACAGGGTAAACGAGCAGTACTTC	CASSLGLDRVNEQYF
NA	TRBV27	NA	TRBJ2-5	TGTGCCAGCAGTTTATCGAGTGCAGGCCACCAAGAGACCCAGTACTTC	CASSLSSAGHQETQYF
NA	TRBV9	NA	TRBJ1-6	TGTGCCAGCAGCGTAGGTGAAAGGATAGATTCACCCCTCCACTTT	CASSVGERIDSPLHF
NA	TRBV7-2	NA	TRBJ1-2	TGTGCCAGCAGCATAAGCCCTCCTAACTATGGCTACACCTTC	CASSISPPNYGYTF
NA	TRBV2	NA	TRBJ2-2	TGTGCCAGCAGGGGGGGGGCCCCGAACACCGGGGAGCTGTTTTTT	CASRGGAPNTGELFF
NA	TRBV10-3	NA	TRBJ2-3	TGTGCCATCAGTGAGGGCAGGGGCACAGATACGCAGTATTTT	CAISEGRGTDTQYF
NA	TRBV6-5	NA	TRBJ1-4	TGTGCCAGCAGTTACTCGGGATCAACTAATGAAAAACTGTTTTTT	CASSYSGSTNEKLFF
NA	TRBV7-9	TRBD2	TRBJ2-3	TGTGCCAGCAGCTTAGGGACTAGCGGGGGCCCTCGCCGCACAGATACGCAGTATTTT	CASSLGTSGGPRRTDTQYF
NA	TRBV11-2	NA	TRBJ1-3	TGTGCCAGCAGCTTAAGCTACTCTGGAAACACCATATATTTT	CASSLSYSGNTIYF
once	TRBV5-1	TRBD2	TRBJ2-3	TGCGCCAGCAGCCTTCTCGGTAGCGGGGCCGCCGATACGCAGTATTTT	CASSLLGSGAADTQYF
NA	TRBV7-2	TRBD1	TRBJ1-6	TGTGCCAGCAGCTTGTTGGGTTTTAGGCAGGGGGCAATGTCTTCACCCCTCCACTTT	CASSLLGFRQGAMSSPLHF
NA	TRBV2	NA	TRBJ2-1	TGTGCCAGCAATACAGATAACGGTGAGCAGTTCTTC	CASNTDNGEQFF
NA	TRBV6-5	NA	TRBJ1-4	TGTGCCAGCAGTTACTCACCGGGGGATGAAAAACTGTTTTTT	CASSYSPGDEKLFF
NA	TRBV27	NA	TRBJ1-4	TGTGCCAGCGGTCTCGGGAGGGAACTGTTTTTT	CASGLGRELFF
NA	TRBV4-1	NA	TRBJ1-5	TGCGCCAGCAGCCAAGAGGGTGGAGCTCCCAGCAATCAGCCCCAGCATTTT	CASSQEGGAPSNQPQHF
NA	TRBV29-1	TRBD1	TRBJ2-3	TGCAGCGTCAACCGTGGGACAGGGGCCACAGATACGCAGTATTTT	CSVNRGTGATDTQYF
NA	TRBV7-2	NA	TRBJ2-5	TGTGCCAGCAGCTCTCTACAGGGGACTGGGACCCAGTACTTC	CASSSLQGTGTQYF
NA	TRBV27	TRBD2	TRBJ2-7	TGTGCCAGCAGTACCCTAGCGGGAGGGTTAGTCGAGCAGTACTTC	CASSTLAGGLVEQYF
NA	TRBV15	NA	TRBJ1-1	TGTGCCACCAGCAGAGATGCCGGAGCTGGGGTTAGGGACACTGAAGCTTTCTTT	CATSRDAGAGVRDTEAFF
NA	TRBV29-1	NA	TRBJ1-1	TGCAGCGTATCACCATCGGCTGGGAACACTGAAGCTTTCTTT	CSVSPSAGNTEAFF
NA	TRBV18	TRBD1	TRBJ2-2	TGTGCCAGCTCACCATTTAACAGGGGGAACACCGGGGAGCTGTTTTTT	CASSPFNRGNTGELFF
NA	TRBV20-1	NA	TRBJ2-3	TGCAGTGCTTGGGGCACAGATACGCAGTATTTT	CSAWGTDTQYF
NA	TRBV2	TRBD1	TRBJ2-5	TGTGCCAGCACCTCGGACAGGGGGCAAGAGACCCAGTACTTC	CASTSDRGQETQYF
NA	TRBV5-6	NA	TRBJ2-7	TGTGCCAGCAGCTTGGGTAAGGGACATCCGCAGTACTTC	CASSLGKGHPQYF
NA	TRBV27	NA	TRBJ1-1	TGTGCCAGCCATACTGACAAAGAGGGTAACACTGAAGCTTTCTTT	CASHTDKEGNTEAFF
NA	TRBV12-5	NA	TRBJ2-6	TGTGCTAGTGGTTTGGTGAGTTGGGAACAGTCGCTAACTGGGGCCAACGTCCTGACTTTC	CASGLVSWEQSLTGANVLTF
NA	TRBV6-5	TRBD1	TRBJ1-4	TGTGCCAGCAGCGGGACAGCAACTAATGAAAAACTGTTTTTT	CASSGTATNEKLFF
NA	TRBV7-2	NA	TRBJ1-4	TGTGCCAGCAGCCGTGACGGTACAGGGCTAAATAATGAAAAACTGTTTTTT	CASSRDGTGLNNEKLFF
NA	TRBV9	NA	TRBJ2-1	TGTGCCAGCAGCGTAGCTCCCGCCCTCTACAATGAGCAGTTCTTC	CASSVAPALYNEQFF
NA	TRBV5-4	TRBD1	TRBJ1-2	TGTGCCAGCAGCTTTGGTGCAGGGGGAGGTGGCTACACCTTC	CASSFGAGGGGYTF
NA	TRBV7-2	NA	TRBJ2-4	TGTGCCAGCAGCTTATACGGCATTCAGTACTTC	CASSLYGIQYF
NA	TRBV18	TRBD1	TRBJ1-1	TGTGCCAGCTCACGACAGGGAGGAAACACTGAAGCTTTCTTT	CASSRQGGNTEAFF
once	TRBV10-2	NA	TRBJ1-2	TGCGCCAGCAGTCCAGGGTTGTATGGCTACACCTTC	CASSPGLYGYTF
NA	TRBV5-1	TRBD2	TRBJ2-5	TGCGCCAGCAGCTTGAAAGCGGGGCAAGAGACCCAGTACTTC	CASSLKAGQETQYF
once	TRBV5-5	NA	TRBJ1-2	TGTGCCAGCAGCTTGGTGTCCAACTTGGACTATGGCTACACCTTC	CASSLVSNLDYGYTF
NA	TRBV6-5	TRBD1	TRBJ2-1	TGTGCCAGCAGCCGCGACAGGGTTTCCTACAATGAGCAGTTCTTC	CASSRDRVSYNEQFF
NA	TRBV5-1	TRBD1	TRBJ1-1	TGCGCCAGCAGCTTGCAGGGGGCGAGCACTGAAGCTTTCTTT	CASSLQGASTEAFF
NA	TRBV30	NA	TRBJ2-7	TGTGCCTGGAGTCTAGCGTCCTACGAGCAGTACTTC	CAWSLASYEQYF
NA	TRBV10-3	NA	TRBJ1-1	TGTGCCACTCGGGACGGCAACACTGAAGCTTTCTTT	CATRDGNTEAFF
NA	TRBV7-9	NA	TRBJ1-2	TGTGCCAGCAGCTTAGGTGCCGCATCCGACTATGGCTACACCTTC	CASSLGAASDYGYTF
NA	TRBV19	NA	TRBJ1-2	TGTGCCAGTAGTAGGTCGGACTTGGGTAGAGGCTACACCTTC	CASSRSDLGRGYTF
NA	TRBV6-5	NA	TRBJ2-1	TGTGCCAGCAGTCCCGGACTTACCTACAATGAGCAGTTCTTC	CASSPGLTYNEQFF
NA	TRBV11-2	NA	TRBJ1-2	TGTGCCAGCAGCCGGGGGGGTGATTATGGCTACACCTTC	CASSRGGDYGYTF
NA	TRBV28	TRBD1	TRBJ1-6	TGTGCCAGCAGCCCCGGGACAGGGATATCACCCCTCCACTTT	CASSPGTGISPLHF
NA	TRBV28	NA	TRBJ2-7	TGTGCCAGCAGCCTAGACTACGAGCAGTACTTC	CASSLDYEQYF
NA	TRBV2	TRBD1	TRBJ2-3	TGTGCCAGCCTGACAGGGAGCGCAGATACGCAGTATTTT	CASLTGSADTQYF
once	TRBV10-3	NA	TRBJ1-2	TGTGCCATCAATCGGGACACGGGGGGTATCTATGGCTACACCTTC	CAINRDTGGIYGYTF
NA	TRBV28	TRBD2	TRBJ2-3	TGTGCCAGCAGTATCCCCTCTAGCGGCCCCAGGGATACGCAGTATTTT	CASSIPSSGPRDTQYF
NA	TRBV5-1	NA	TRBJ1-2	TGCGCCAGCAGCTTGGTTATTTCGGGGGACTATGGCTACACCTTC	CASSLVISGDYGYTF
NA	TRBV30	TRBD1	TRBJ2-2	TGTGCCTCCCCGGGACAGGGGGTGAACACCGGGGAGCTGTTTTTT	CASPGQGVNTGELFF
NA	TRBV10-2	NA	TRBJ1-6	TGCGCCAGCAGTCGACAAGGATATAATTCACCCCTCCACTTT	CASSRQGYNSPLHF
NA	TRBV5-4	TRBD1	TRBJ2-1	TGTGCCAGCAGCCCGAAAAGGACAGGGGGCACCGAGCAGTTCTTC	CASSPKRTGGTEQFF
NA	TRBV19	NA	TRBJ1-1	TGTGCCAGTACCCTGACCCAGGGAGCGAACACTGAAGCTTTCTTT	CASTLTQGANTEAFF
NA	TRBV19	NA	TRBJ1-4	TGTGCCAGTTCGGTTACCCGGGACCTCTCTCTAAAACTGTTTTTT	CASSVTRDLSLKLFF
NA	TRBV6-6	NA	TRBJ2-2	TGTGCCAGTTTATCAGCTTTAAGGGACACCGGGGAGCTGTTTTTT	CASLSALRDTGELFF